This T cell receptor (beta chain) was recorded in a study of blood T cell repertoires in COVID-19. After removal of 3 bases from V and 4 bases from J, the junction contained 9 bases not matched to a gene. Per germline, CDR1 SGHVS and CDR2 FNYEAQ. This CDR3 comprises 17 residues. Only a few counts were recorded for this clone. Method: immunoSEQ multiplex PCR; TCRdb's copy keeps in-frame clones and lacks some. The sample yields about 60,000 clones, 85% to 90% seen once. The source of this sequence is a human donor with active COVID-19. The donor label of this sample is uncertain. The chain is built from TRBV7-6 and TRBJ2-2; TRBD2 agrees at 9 bases. Sequenced: peripheral blood. The CDR3 DNA reads as TGTGCCAGCAGCTTGGGGGCGGGAGGGCCTGGCACCGGGGAGCTGTTTTTT. Translation gives CASSLGAGGPGTGELFF.